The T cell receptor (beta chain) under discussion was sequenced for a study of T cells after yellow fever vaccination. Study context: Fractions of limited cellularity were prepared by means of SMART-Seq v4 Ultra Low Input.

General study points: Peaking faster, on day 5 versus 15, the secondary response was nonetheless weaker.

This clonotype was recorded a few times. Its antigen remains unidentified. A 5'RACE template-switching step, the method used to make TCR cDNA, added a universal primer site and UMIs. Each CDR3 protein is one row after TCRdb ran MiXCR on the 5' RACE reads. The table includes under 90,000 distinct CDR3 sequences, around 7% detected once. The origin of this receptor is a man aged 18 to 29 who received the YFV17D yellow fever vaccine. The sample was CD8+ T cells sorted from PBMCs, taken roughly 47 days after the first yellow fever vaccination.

Here the CDR3 DNA reads TGCGCCAGCAGCCAAGAGGGGACCCGGGGCACTGAAGCTTTCTTT. It specifies CASSQEGTRGTEAFF. The rearrangement joins TRBV4-1 to TRBJ1-1, with D maybe TRBD1 (5 bases). Germline CDR1 and CDR2: MGHRA and YSYEKL. The V and J ends lost 0 bases and 4 bases respectively, with 12 bases between them. This CDR3 contains 15 residues.